The next 17 T cell receptor beta chains were all read from a single sample in a study of blood T cell repertoires in COVID-19. Profiled with immunoSEQ multiplex PCR; TCRdb holds only in-frame clones, not every one. The sample consists of approximately 10,000 clones, 70% to 85% of them appearing once. The sample was peripheral blood. These receptors came from a human donor in a cohort sampled during active COVID-19.

The V call is TRBV5-4, the J call TRBJ2-6; D possibly corresponds to TRBD1 (6 bases). Germline lookup yields CDR1 SGHNT and CDR2 YYREEE (reference sequence). This CDR3 has 16 residues. Trimming took 4 bases from V and 0 from J, leaving 11 bases between them. For the CDR3, the DNA is TGTGCCAGCAGCACTAACAGGGTCTCTGGGGCCAACGTCCTGACTTTC. It yields the protein CASSTNRVSGANVLTF.

The chain carries TRBV7-2 and TRBJ1-2; 10 nucleotides agree with TRBD1. CDR3 length equals 15 residues. The V gene end was trimmed by 5 bases and the J gene end by 7 bases; junction bases not matched to a gene: 10. The germline V gene encodes CDR1 SGHTA and CDR2 FQGNSA. The CDR3 loop reads CASSPRQGALGGYTF. The CDR3 nucleotides read TGTGCCAGCAGCCCGCGACAGGGGGCATTGGGTGGCTACACCTTC.

This chain joins TRBV7-6 and TRBJ1-4, with TRBD1 matching 8 bases. Germline CDR1 reads SGHVS; CDR2 reads FNYEAQ. The length of the CDR3 is 16 residues. V lost 5 bases to trimming and J lost 10 bases; unmatched junction nucleotides: 15. The CDR3 DNA sequence: TGTGCCAGCAGCCAAACACTGGCGGGGACAGGCGGAAAACTGTTTTTT. Its translation is CASSQTLAGTGGKLFF.

The chain links TRBV6-5 to TRBJ1-5; 8 positions match TRBD1. CDR1 is MNHEY, CDR2 SVGAGI, per germline. CDR3 length equals 14 residues. V lost 4 bases and J lost 6; bases outside the gene matches: 5. The CDR3 DNA follows: TGTGCCAGCAGTTGGACAGGGCAGGGTCAGCCCCAGCATTTT. Its protein is CASSWTGQGQPQHF.

The count of this clone is one. The V and J genes are TRBV11-1 and TRBJ1-6, with a tentative D call TRBD1 (5 bases). Germline V gives CDR1 SGHAT, CDR2 FQDESV (reference sequence). V lost 1 base, J lost 7 bases, and 11 bases lay in between. The CDR3 runs 15 residues. This CDR3 is CASSLEGQGNSPLHF. Here the CDR3 DNA reads TGTGCCAGCAGCTTAGAGGGGCAGGGAAATTCACCCCTCCACTTT.

This clone has just a few counts. This rearrangement joins TRBV2 to TRBJ1-5, with TRBD1 as a possible D gene (5 bases). Looked up from germline, CDR1 is SNHLY and CDR2 is FYNNEI. This CDR3 has 13 amino acids. The V gene lost 7 bases and the J gene lost 6 bases, with 13 bases spanning the gap. The CDR3: CASTTGGGQPQHF. The CDR3 DNA sequence: TGTGCCAGCACCACGGGGGGGGGTCAGCCCCAGCATTTT.

CDR3 protein: CASSQVQGARIPEAFF. In DNA, the CDR3 is TGTGCCAGCAGCCAAGTTCAGGGGGCACGAATCCCTGAAGCTTTCTTT. This rearrangement joins TRBV14 to TRBJ1-1; 8 bases map to TRBD1. J was trimmed by 6 bases and V by 1 base; bases with no gene match: 10. This CDR3 has 16 residues. The germline V gene encodes CDR1 SGHDN and CDR2 FVKESK.

The J gene is TRBJ1-1, the V gene TRBV18; D not certain. The CDR3 contains 14 residues. With 3 bases removed from V and 4 bases from J, the gap between germline ends came to 12 bases. The germline V gene has CDR1 KGHSH and CDR2 LQKENI. CDR3 sequence reads: CASSPLGRGTEAFF. CDR3 sequence (DNA): TGTGCCAGCTCACCGCTTGGGCGGGGCACTGAAGCTTTCTTT.

The count of this clone is one. This same CDR3 is encoded by further DNA sequences in the sample. The genes are TRBV3-1 (or the pseudogene TRBV3-2) and TRBJ2-3; 7 bases map to TRBD2. This CDR3 has 16 residues. Germline values: CDR1 LGHDT, CDR2 YNNKEL (reference sequence). V lost 4 bases and J lost 5; bases outside the gene matches: 12. CDR3 sequence reads: CASSPPLRGYKDTQYF. The DNA of the CDR3 is TGTGCCAGCAGCCCCCCTTTGCGGGGGTATAAAGATACGCAGTATTTT.

The CDR3 protein is CASSPRTASGNTIYF. The CDR3 region has the DNA TGTGCCAGCAGCCCCCGGACAGCCTCTGGAAACACCATATATTTT. This chain links TRBV16 with TRBJ1-3, with D maybe TRBD1 (6 bases). CDR1 KGHSY and CDR2 FQNENV come from the germline V gene. The ends were cut back, 4 bases at V and 0 bases at J, with 10 bases in the middle. The CDR3 spans 15 residues. Full variable domain (outside the CDR3, taken from reference TRBV16 and TRBJ1-3): GEEVAQTPKHLVRGEGQKAKLYCAPIKGHSYVFWYQQVLKNEFKFLISFQNENVFDETGMPKERFSAKCLPNSPCSLEIQATKLEDSAVYFCASSPRTASGNTIYFGEGSWLTVV.

This clone came up a few times. The chain links TRBV5-1 to TRBJ1-1, with D possibly matching TRBD1 (6 bases). V shed 4 bases and J shed 4 bases, with 17 bases lying between them. The CDR3 is 15 amino acids. CDR1 is SGHRS, CDR2 YFSETQ, per germline. This CDR3 is CASSPGWGRITEAFF. CDR3 coding DNA: TGCGCCAGCAGCCCCGGGTGGGGGCGGATCACTGAAGCTTTCTTT.

The chain couples TRBV30 to TRBJ1-3; D gene ambiguous. The CDR3 loop spans 12 amino acids. Germline values: CDR1 GTSNPN, CDR2 SVGIG (reference sequence). Between the trimmed V and J ends, which lost 5 bases and 3 bases, there was a span of 8 bases. The CDR3, as DNA: TGTGCCTGGGGTATCGGTGGAAACACCATATATTTT. This translates into CAWGIGGNTIYF. The whole variable domain, filled in from reference TRBV30 and TRBJ1-3, reads SQTIHQWPATLVQPVGSPLSLECTVEGTSNPNLYWYRQAAGRGLQLLFYSVGIGQISSEVPQNLSASRPQDRQFILSSKKLLLSDSGFYLCAWGIGGNTIYFGEGSWLTVV.

The V gene is TRBV2, the J gene TRBJ1-2; a possible D gene is TRBD1 (6 bases). Germline CDR1 SNHLY, CDR2 FYNNEI. V was cut by 7 bases and J by 3 bases, with 15 bases left in between. The CDR3 length is 14 residues. CDR3 nucleotides: TGTGCCAGCATCCTCTTGGACAGCTACTATGGCTACACCTTC. Translation gives CASILLDSYYGYTF.

This sequence joins TRBV7-9 and TRBJ1-1, with D uncertain. CDR1 is SEHNR and CDR2 is FQNEAQ in the germline V gene (reference sequence). V lost 2 bases and J 1 base, leaving 5 bases between the germline ends. This CDR3 is 13 amino acids long. This chain's CDR3 is CASSLWPNTEAFF. DNA of the CDR3: TGTGCCAGCAGCTTATGGCCGAACACTGAAGCTTTCTTT.

The chain couples TRBV9 to TRBJ2-1; a possible D gene is TRBD1 (5 bases). Trimming left V 4 bases short and J 5 bases short, with 13 bases between. CDR3 length: 14 amino acids. Germline lookup yields CDR1 SGDLS and CDR2 YYNGEE. The CDR3 is CASSPRQWDNEQFF. CDR3 DNA: TGTGCCAGCAGCCCCCGACAGTGGGACAATGAGCAGTTCTTC.

Only a few counts were recorded for this clone. This sequence joins TRBV9 and TRBJ2-7; TRBD2 aligns across 8 bases. Trimming cost V 0 bases and J 3 bases; bases outside gene matches: 5. The germline V gene encodes CDR1 SGDLS and CDR2 YYNGEE. This CDR3 spans 15 amino acids. The CDR3 sequence: CASSVEARGGYEQYF. In DNA, the CDR3 is TGTGCCAGCAGCGTAGAGGCACGGGGGGGCTACGAGCAGTACTTC.

The chain has TRBV6-5 and TRBJ2-1, with TRBD1 matching 8 bases. The CDR3 sequence is 13 residues long. The V and J ends lost 4 bases and 9 bases, in that order; junction bases with no gene match: 5. Looked up from germline, CDR1 is MNHEY and CDR2 is SVGAGI. CDR3 region: CASSSQGAGEQFF. In nucleotides, the CDR3 is TGTGCCAGCAGTTCCCAGGGGGCAGGTGAGCAGTTCTTC.